These T cell receptor beta chains were read from a single sample in a study of CD8+CD57+ T cells in acquired aplastic anemia. A single record per CDR3 protein comes from TCRdb applying MiXCR to the reads. The sample lists some 200,000 distinct CDR3 sequences, less than 60% occurring once. The material sequenced was sorted CD4+, CD8+, or CD8+CD57+ T cells (not recorded which) from PBMCs. These receptors came from a human donor with aplastic anemia. CDR3s include the opening cysteine and the closing phenylalanine or tryptophan. A D gene is named only where the DNA matches it firmly. Not every row has a clone size; where given, it reads once, few, many or a size class.

v_call: TRBV7-9; j_call: TRBJ2-3; clone_size: NA; d_call: NA; cdr3_nt: TGTGCCAGCAGCTTTCTTCGAGATACGCAGTATTTT; cdr3_aa: CASSFLRDTQYF
v_call: TRBV20-1; j_call: TRBJ2-3; clone_size: NA; d_call: TRBD2; cdr3_nt: TGCAGTGCTTACGGGACTAGCGGAGATTCAGATACGCAGTATTTT; cdr3_aa: CSAYGTSGDSDTQYF
v_call: TRBV14; j_call: TRBJ1-6; clone_size: many; d_call: NA; cdr3_nt: TGTGCCAGCAGCCAAGTACCAGGAGGATATAATTCACCCCTCCACTTT; cdr3_aa: CASSQVPGGYNSPLHF
v_call: TRBV6-1; j_call: TRBJ2-7; clone_size: NA; d_call: TRBD2; cdr3_nt: TGTGCTAACTCACGGGGGGGGGTGATCTCCTACGAGCAGTACTTC; cdr3_aa: CANSRGGVISYEQYF
v_call: TRBV5-1; j_call: TRBJ1-2; clone_size: few; d_call: NA; cdr3_nt: TGCGCCAGCAGCTTGGCCGTTTTGGGGGAGGATGGCTACACCTTC; cdr3_aa: CASSLAVLGEDGYTF
v_call: TRBV19; j_call: TRBJ1-1; clone_size: many; d_call: NA; cdr3_nt: TGTGCCAGTAGCTCGACAGGGAACACTGAAGCTTTCTTT; cdr3_aa: CASSSTGNTEAFF
v_call: TRBV15; j_call: TRBJ1-4; clone_size: many; d_call: NA; cdr3_nt: TGTGCCACCAGCGTCGTCCGGGACGGAGCAACTAATGAAAAACTGTTTTTT; cdr3_aa: CATSVVRDGATNEKLFF
v_call: TRBV11-2; j_call: TRBJ2-3; clone_size: many; d_call: TRBD1; cdr3_nt: TGTGCCAGCAGCTCATTGGACAGGATTAACACAGATACGCAGTATTTT; cdr3_aa: CASSSLDRINTDTQYF
v_call: TRBV5-1; j_call: TRBJ1-6; clone_size: many; d_call: NA; cdr3_nt: TGCGCCAGCAGCAATCAGGGGAGCTCCTATAATTCACCCCTCCACTTT; cdr3_aa: CASSNQGSSYNSPLHF
v_call: TRBV7-4; j_call: TRBJ2-6; clone_size: NA; d_call: NA; cdr3_nt: TGTGCCAGCAGCTCACAGTGGAGCTCTGGGGCCAACGTCCTGACTTTC; cdr3_aa: CASSSQWSSGANVLTF
v_call: TRBV2; j_call: TRBJ1-1; clone_size: NA; d_call: TRBD1; cdr3_nt: TGTGCCAGCAGACTGCCCCGGACAGGGGAGAACACTGAAGCTTTCTTT; cdr3_aa: CASRLPRTGENTEAFF
v_call: TRBV5-8; j_call: TRBJ2-2; clone_size: many; d_call: NA; cdr3_nt: TGTGCCAGCAGCTTGATCTACGGGGAGCTGTTTTTT; cdr3_aa: CASSLIYGELFF
v_call: TRBV24-1; j_call: TRBJ2-7; clone_size: many; d_call: NA; cdr3_nt: TGTGCCACCGGGGACGGGTCCTACGAGCAGTACTTC; cdr3_aa: CATGDGSYEQYF
v_call: TRBV4-2; j_call: TRBJ2-7; clone_size: many; d_call: NA; cdr3_nt: TGTGCCAGCAGCCAAGAACTAGAAAGCTCCTACGAGCAGTACTTC; cdr3_aa: CASSQELESSYEQYF
v_call: TRBV6-5; j_call: TRBJ1-6; clone_size: few; d_call: NA; cdr3_nt: TGTGCCAGCAGTACCGCCCATTCACCCCTCCACTTT; cdr3_aa: CASSTAHSPLHF
v_call: TRBV9; j_call: TRBJ1-4; clone_size: many; d_call: NA; cdr3_nt: TGTGCCAGCAGCGAGGGGATGGGAGAAAATGAAAAACTGTTTTTT; cdr3_aa: CASSEGMGENEKLFF
v_call: TRBV20-1; j_call: TRBJ2-7; clone_size: many; d_call: NA; cdr3_nt: TGCAGTGCTAGTGGGGGCATGGAAGAACCCTACGAGCAGTACTTC; cdr3_aa: CSASGGMEEPYEQYF
v_call: TRBV9; j_call: TRBJ2-7; clone_size: NA; d_call: TRBD2; cdr3_nt: TGTGCCAGCAGCGTATTACTAGCGGGGGAGAATGAGCAGTACTTC; cdr3_aa: CASSVLLAGENEQYF
v_call: TRBV19; j_call: TRBJ1-5; clone_size: many; d_call: NA; cdr3_nt: TGTGCCAGTACCGATGACAGAGCCAGCAATCAGCCCCAGCATTTT; cdr3_aa: CASTDDRASNQPQHF
v_call: TRBV11-2; j_call: TRBJ2-7; clone_size: few; d_call: TRBD1; cdr3_nt: TGTGCCAGCAGCACATTACGGACAGGGGGCTACGAGCAGTACTTC; cdr3_aa: CASSTLRTGGYEQYF
v_call: TRBV12-3/TRBV12-4; j_call: TRBJ2-7; clone_size: NA; d_call: TRBD2; cdr3_nt: TGTGCCAGCAGTGCTGGACTAGCCCCCTACTACGAGCAGTACTTC; cdr3_aa: CASSAGLAPYYEQYF
v_call: TRBV29-1; j_call: TRBJ1-2; clone_size: NA; d_call: NA; cdr3_nt: TGCAGCGTTGGAGATAGCTATGGCTACACCTTC; cdr3_aa: CSVGDSYGYTF
v_call: TRBV19; j_call: TRBJ2-7; clone_size: few; d_call: TRBD2; cdr3_nt: TGTGCCAGTAGTATACTAGCGGGGGGCTACGAGCAGTACTTC; cdr3_aa: CASSILAGGYEQYF
v_call: TRBV10-1; j_call: TRBJ2-7; clone_size: NA; d_call: TRBD2; cdr3_nt: TGCGCCAGCAGTGAGTCAGGGACTAGCGGAGAGAGTACCTACGAGCAGTACTTC; cdr3_aa: CASSESGTSGESTYEQYF
v_call: TRBV12-3/TRBV12-4; j_call: TRBJ2-5; clone_size: many; d_call: NA; cdr3_nt: TGTGCCAGCAGCCGCCTAGCCGCCCAAGAGACCCAGTACTTC; cdr3_aa: CASSRLAAQETQYF
v_call: TRBV6-5; j_call: TRBJ1-6; clone_size: few; d_call: NA; cdr3_nt: TGTGCCAGCAGTTCGGACGGGTATAATTCACCCCTCCACTTT; cdr3_aa: CASSSDGYNSPLHF
v_call: TRBV7-9; j_call: TRBJ2-7; clone_size: NA; d_call: NA; cdr3_nt: TGTGCCAGCAGCTTTGGGGGCGGGTACGAGCAGTACTTC; cdr3_aa: CASSFGGGYEQYF
v_call: TRBV20-1; j_call: TRBJ1-2; clone_size: many; d_call: NA; cdr3_nt: TGCAGTGCTAGTCGGAACGAGCACTATGGCTACACCTTC; cdr3_aa: CSASRNEHYGYTF
v_call: TRBV19; j_call: TRBJ1-6; clone_size: NA; d_call: NA; cdr3_nt: TGTGCCAGTAGTGTAACAGGGACTGGGGCGGAGGGTTCACCCCTCCACTTT; cdr3_aa: CASSVTGTGAEGSPLHF
v_call: TRBV7-9; j_call: TRBJ2-4; clone_size: NA; d_call: TRBD1; cdr3_nt: TGTGCCAGCAGCTTAACGGGACAGGGGAACATTCAGTACTTC; cdr3_aa: CASSLTGQGNIQYF
v_call: TRBV7-9; j_call: TRBJ2-7; clone_size: NA; d_call: NA; cdr3_nt: TGTGCCAGCAGTGAAGGCACAGACGCCTACGAGCAGTACTTC; cdr3_aa: CASSEGTDAYEQYF
v_call: TRBV9; j_call: TRBJ2-1; clone_size: many; d_call: TRBD2; cdr3_nt: TGTGCCAGCAGTCTAGCGGGGGAATACAATGAGCAGTTCTTC; cdr3_aa: CASSLAGEYNEQFF
v_call: TRBV7-9; j_call: TRBJ1-5; clone_size: many; d_call: NA; cdr3_nt: TGTGCCAGCAGCTCCATGGGTAGCAATCAGCCCCAGCATTTT; cdr3_aa: CASSSMGSNQPQHF